This T cell receptor beta chain was obtained from a study of T-cell reconstitution after alpha-beta-depleted transplantation in children. The study's findings and limits: Surviving thymic progenitors and recipient T cells were the source of high TCRbeta diversity at day 60 in some patients. Hyperexpanded clones declined; after one year, newly produced T cells mostly supplied diversity.

Preparing the TCRbeta library involved the use of unique molecular identifiers. One entry per CDR3 protein, called by TCRdb with MiXCR from the PCR reads. Among 250,000 to 400,000 distinct CDR3 sequences, approximately 23% were seen once, and the ten largest hold 10% to 11%. Comment on this clonotype: Its antigen is unknown.

This CDR3 comprises 15 residues. Germline CDR1 reads SGHRS; CDR2 reads YFSETQ. Deletions cut 4 bases from V and 3 bases from J, with 17 bases between. The specimen comprised PBMCs, mostly from graft donor cells, sampled 180 days after TCRalphabeta/CD19-depleted stem cell transplant. This TCR was recovered from a male patient between 5 and 17 years old who had a stem cell transplant for acute lymphoblastic leukemia, so the T cells may come from the graft donor. The chain uses TRBV5-1 and TRBJ2-7; possibly TRBD1 or TRBD2 for D (5 bases each). This CDR3 reads CASSRNWDPSYEQYF. CDR3 sequence (DNA): TGCGCCAGCAGCAGAAACTGGGACCCCAGCTACGAGCAGTACTTC.